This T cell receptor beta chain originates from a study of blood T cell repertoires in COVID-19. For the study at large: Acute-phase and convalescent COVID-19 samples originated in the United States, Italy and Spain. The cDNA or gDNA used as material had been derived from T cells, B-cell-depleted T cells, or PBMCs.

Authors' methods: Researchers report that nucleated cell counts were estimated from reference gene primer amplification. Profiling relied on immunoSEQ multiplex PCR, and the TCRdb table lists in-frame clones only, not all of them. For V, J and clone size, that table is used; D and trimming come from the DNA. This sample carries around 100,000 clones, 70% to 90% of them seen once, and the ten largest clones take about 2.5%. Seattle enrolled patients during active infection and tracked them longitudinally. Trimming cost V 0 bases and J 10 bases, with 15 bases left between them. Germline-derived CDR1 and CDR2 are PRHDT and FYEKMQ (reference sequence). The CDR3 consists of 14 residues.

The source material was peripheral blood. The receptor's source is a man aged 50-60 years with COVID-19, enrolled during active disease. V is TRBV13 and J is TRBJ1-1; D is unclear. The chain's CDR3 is CASSLGLINSGAFF. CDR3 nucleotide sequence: TGTGCCAGCAGCTTAGGATTGATAAATTCGGGAGCTTTCTTT.